The 15 T cell receptor beta chains listed next were all sequenced from one sample in a study of blood T cell repertoires in COVID-19. This table comes from immunoSEQ multiplex PCR, and its TCRdb copy is limited to in-frame clones, with some not included. Among 120,000 to 150,000 clones listed, roughly 86% were seen once. Sequencing used peripheral blood. The receptor set was obtained from a woman between 45 and 60 years old with acute or convalescent COVID-19.

V and J are TRBV7-9 and TRBJ2-1; 7 nucleotides match TRBD1. Trimming cost V 5 bases and J 8 bases; bases outside gene matches: 6. Germline lookup yields CDR1 SEHNR and CDR2 FQNEAQ (reference sequence). CDR3 size: 13 residues. The CDR3, as DNA: TGTGCCAGCAGCCGGGGACAGAAAGATGAGCAGTTCTTC. Protein product: CASSRGQKDEQFF.

This clone was observed a single time. Other DNA sequences within the sample encode an identical CDR3. The chain uses TRBV7-2 and TRBJ1-5; weak D call: TRBD1 (5 bases). Germline V lookup: CDR1 SGHTA, CDR2 FQGNSA. The CDR3 is 13 amino acids. Trimming cost V 5 bases and J 6 bases, with 11 bases left between them. DNA of the CDR3: TGTGCCAGCAGCCTTCAGGGTGGTCAGCCCCAGCATTTT. Its protein is CASSLQGGQPQHF. Complete variable domain (other parts from reference TRBV7-2 and TRBJ1-5): GAGVSQSPSNKVTEKGKDVELRCDPISGHTALYWYRQSLGQGLEFLIYFQGNSAPDKSGLPSDRFSAERTGGSVSTLTIQRTQQEDSAVYLCASSLQGGQPQHFGDGTRLSIL.

This sequence joins TRBV10-2 and TRBJ2-1; D unclear. Germline-derived CDR1 and CDR2 are WSHSY and SAAADI. Trimming shortened V by 3 bases and J by 1 base, and 10 bases separated the two germline ends. The CDR3 is 15 amino acids. The CDR3 DNA reads TGCGCCAGCAGTGACCGCTTGGAGTCCTACAATGAGCAGTTCTTC. Protein product: CASSDRLESYNEQFF.

This clone has just one count. The chain joins TRBV2 to TRBJ2-5, with a tentative D call TRBD1 (5 bases). The germline V gene has CDR1 SNHLY and CDR2 FYNNEI. The CDR3 runs to 16 residues. Trimming removed 4 bases at V and 5 bases at J, with 20 bases between. CDR3 protein: CASSGSRGRTFETQYF. The CDR3, as DNA: TGTGCCAGCAGTGGTTCTAGGGGCCGGACCTTCGAGACCCAGTACTTC. The full variable domain, in which reference TRBV2 and TRBJ2-5 provide the parts outside the CDR3, is EPEVTQTPSHQVTQMGQEVILRCVPISNHLYFYWYRQILGQKVEFLVSFYNNEISEKSEIFDDQFSVERPDGSNFTLKIRSTKLEDSAMYFCASSGSRGRTFETQYFGPGTRLLVL.

The chain is built from TRBV7-9 and TRBJ1-4; 9 bases are shared with TRBD1. CDR1 is SEHNR, CDR2 FQNEAQ, per germline (reference sequence). The CDR3 loop spans 18 amino acids. Unmatched junction bases numbered 16, after V lost 3 bases and J lost 8 bases. The CDR3 sequence is CASSFGMLGGTGLEKLFF. CDR3 sequence (DNA): TGTGCCAGCAGCTTCGGAATGCTGGGGGGGACAGGGTTGGAAAAACTGTTTTTT.

The chain combines TRBV7-9 with TRBJ2-3; TRBD1 might be the D (5 bases). This CDR3 spans 14 amino acids. Trimming removed 0 bases from V and 1 base from J, with 5 bases in between. Germline CDR1 SEHNR, CDR2 FQNEAQ (reference sequence). The CDR3 coding sequence is TGTGCCAGCAGCTTAGCAGGGGGCACAGATACGCAGTATTTT. Translating gives CASSLAGGTDTQYF.

This rearrangement joins TRBV5-4 to TRBJ1-2; possible D gene TRBD1, 6 bases. Looked up from germline, CDR1 is SGHNT and CDR2 is YYREEE (reference sequence). This CDR3 comprises 13 residues. The V gene lost 3 bases and the J gene lost 2 bases, with 8 bases spanning the gap. The CDR3 reads CASSSGQNYGYTF. The CDR3 bases are TGTGCCAGCAGCTCGGGACAAAACTATGGCTACACCTTC.

The chain joins TRBV11-2 to TRBJ1-4; TRBD1 is a possible D gene (6 bases). The CDR3 covers 15 residues. V was pared by 0 bases and J by 3 bases, with 8 bases between. The germline V gene has CDR1 SGHAT and CDR2 FQNNGV. This chain's CDR3 is CASSLDRGSNEKLFF. The DNA of the CDR3 is TGTGCCAGCAGCTTAGACAGGGGTTCTAATGAAAAACTGTTTTTT.

The table lists this clone with many counts. V gene TRBV14 combines with J gene TRBJ2-7, with TRBD1 as a possible D gene (5 bases). The CDR3 is 14 residues long. In germline, CDR1 is SGHDN, CDR2 FVKESK. V dropped 1 base and J dropped 2 bases, with 9 bases sitting between them. The CDR3 spells CASSQGQLPYEQYF. Here the CDR3 DNA reads TGTGCCAGCAGCCAAGGACAGTTACCCTACGAGCAGTACTTC.

J is TRBJ2-2 and V is TRBV9; 15 nucleotides align to TRBD2. The J segment lost 6 bases and the V segment lost 3 bases, leaving 3 bases of the junction unmatched. The CDR3 covers 16 residues. Germline V gives CDR1 SGDLS, CDR2 YYNGEE. CDR3 protein: CASSDRTSGGAGELFF. The CDR3 nucleotides read TGTGCCAGCAGCGACCGGACTAGCGGGGGGGCCGGGGAGCTGTTTTTT.

The V and J genes are TRBV5-1 and TRBJ2-7; TRBD1 matches 7 bases. The germline gives CDR1 SGHRS, CDR2 YFSETQ. The CDR3 is made up of 15 amino acids. J gave up 5 bases and V 4 bases, and 12 bases lay outside the gene matches. The CDR3 spells CASSAVTGAGHEQYF. The CDR3 DNA follows: TGCGCCAGCAGCGCGGTTACAGGGGCTGGCCACGAGCAGTACTTC.

This clone has only a few counts. The gene calls are TRBV3-1 (or the pseudogene TRBV3-2) and TRBJ1-1, with no clear D. V lost 6 bases and J 6 bases, leaving 17 bases between the germline ends. Germline-derived CDR1 and CDR2 are LGHDT and YNNKEL (reference sequence). The CDR3 is 14 residues long. The CDR3 here is CASSLQSRGAEAFF. In DNA, the CDR3 is TGTGCCAGCAGTCTTCAAAGTCGGGGAGCTGAAGCTTTCTTT.

The V and J genes are TRBV5-6 and TRBJ1-2, with D possibly matching TRBD1 (6 bases). This CDR3 comprises 15 residues. Germline V gene sequence: CDR1 SGHDT, CDR2 YYEEEE. The V and J ends lost 0 bases and 8 bases respectively, with 17 bases between them. The CDR3 coding sequence is TGTGCCAGCAGCTTGGGACAGGCTACAAACGTAGGCTACACCTTC. Its protein is CASSLGQATNVGYTF.

This chain joins TRBV7-3 and TRBJ2-4, with D possibly being TRBD2 (5 bases). The CDR3 is 12 residues long. Trimming took off 5 bases at V and 9 bases at J, with 11 bases between the two ends. Per the germline V gene, CDR1 is SGHTA and CDR2 is FQGTGA. The CDR3 DNA sequence: TGTGCCAGCAGCCTAGAACGGGGCATTCAGTACTTC. Translated, it gives CASSLERGIQYF.

The chain combines TRBV19 with TRBJ1-2; D may be TRBD1 (6 bases). Germline-derived CDR1 and CDR2 are LNHDA and SQIVND (reference sequence). V was cut by 8 bases and J by 8 bases, with 15 bases left in between. The CDR3 loop spans 12 amino acids. The CDR3 region has the DNA TGTGCCAGTTCCGAGAGCAGGGGAGGCTACACCTTC. It codes for CASSESRGGYTF.